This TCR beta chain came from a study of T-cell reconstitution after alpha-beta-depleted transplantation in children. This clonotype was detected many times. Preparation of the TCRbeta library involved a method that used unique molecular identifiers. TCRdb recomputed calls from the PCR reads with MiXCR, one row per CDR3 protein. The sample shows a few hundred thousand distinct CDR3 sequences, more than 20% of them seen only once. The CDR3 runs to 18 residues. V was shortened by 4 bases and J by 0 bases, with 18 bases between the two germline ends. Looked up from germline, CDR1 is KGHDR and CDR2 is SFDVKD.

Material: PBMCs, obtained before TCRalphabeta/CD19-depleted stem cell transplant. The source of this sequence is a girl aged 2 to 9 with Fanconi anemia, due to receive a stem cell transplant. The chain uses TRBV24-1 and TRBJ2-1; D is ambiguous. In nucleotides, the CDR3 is TGTGCCACCAGTGACCCTCGGGCAGATCCTAGCTCCTACAATGAGCAGTTCTTC. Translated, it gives CATSDPRADPSSYNEQFF.